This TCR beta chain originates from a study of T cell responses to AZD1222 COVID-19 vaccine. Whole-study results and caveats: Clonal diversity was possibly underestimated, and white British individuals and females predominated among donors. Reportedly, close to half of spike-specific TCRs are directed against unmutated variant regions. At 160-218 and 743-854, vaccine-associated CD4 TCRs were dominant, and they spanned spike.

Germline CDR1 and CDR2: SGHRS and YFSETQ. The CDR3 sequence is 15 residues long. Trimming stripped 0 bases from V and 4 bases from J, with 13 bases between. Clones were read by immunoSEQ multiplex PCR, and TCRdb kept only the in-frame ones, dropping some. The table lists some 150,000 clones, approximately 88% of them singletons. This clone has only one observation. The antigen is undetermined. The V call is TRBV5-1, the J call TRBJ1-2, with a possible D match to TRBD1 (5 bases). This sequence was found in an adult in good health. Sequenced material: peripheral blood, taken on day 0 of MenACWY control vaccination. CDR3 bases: TGCGCCAGCAGCTTGGCCTGGCAGGGCGGCTATGGCTACACCTTC. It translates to CASSLAWQGGYGYTF.